The T cell receptor beta chain described here comes from a study of shared clonotypes between healthy human individuals. The donors were adults (healthy and HIV-negative) with no recent acute infections or vaccinations. Per germline, CDR1 MDHEN and CDR2 SYDVKM. This CDR3 comprises 17 residues. Deletions cut 5 bases from V and 0 bases from J, with 14 bases between. The unsorted PBMC replicate PCRs were performed with about 290 ng DNA, approximately 27,000 T cell genomes. TCRdb keeps only in-frame clones here, not all; method: immunoSEQ multiplex PCR. The sample has 400,000 to 500,000 clones; around three quarters are singletons.

The chain carries TRBV28 and TRBJ1-6; no clear D gene. This TCR came from a woman aged 40 to 50 in good health. Some clones in this sample may be carry-over from other donors' samples. The source material was PBMCs. CDR3 region: CASSRPDRYSYNSPLHF. The CDR3 nucleotides are TGTGCCAGCAGTAGACCTGACCGCTACTCCTATAATTCACCCCTCCACTTT.